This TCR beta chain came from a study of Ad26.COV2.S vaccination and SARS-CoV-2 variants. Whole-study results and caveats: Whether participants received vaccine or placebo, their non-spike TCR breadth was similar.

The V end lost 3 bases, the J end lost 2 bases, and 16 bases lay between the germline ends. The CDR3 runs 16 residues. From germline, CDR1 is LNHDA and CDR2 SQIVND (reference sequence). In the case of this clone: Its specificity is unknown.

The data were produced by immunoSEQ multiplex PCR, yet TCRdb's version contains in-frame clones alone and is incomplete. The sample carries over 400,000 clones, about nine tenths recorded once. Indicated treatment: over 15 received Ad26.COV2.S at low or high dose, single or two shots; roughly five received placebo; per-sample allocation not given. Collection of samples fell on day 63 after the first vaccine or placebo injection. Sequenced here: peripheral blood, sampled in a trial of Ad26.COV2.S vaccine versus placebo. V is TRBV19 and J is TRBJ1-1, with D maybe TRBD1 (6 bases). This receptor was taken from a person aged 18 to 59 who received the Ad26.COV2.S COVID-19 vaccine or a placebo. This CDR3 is CASSIGQKGQNTEAFF. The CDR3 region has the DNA TGTGCCAGTAGTATCGGACAGAAGGGTCAAAACACTGAAGCTTTCTTT.